This T cell receptor beta chain originates from a study of blood T cell repertoires in COVID-19. Looking at the study overall: Sites in the United States, Italy and Spain provided acute and convalescent COVID-19 samples. T cells, B-cell-depleted T cells, or PBMCs supplied cDNA or gDNA.

Study processing details: The authors estimated nucleated cell counts from reference gene primer amplification. Data came from immunoSEQ multiplex PCR; TCRdb stores just in-frame clones and leaves some out. The D gene and trimming were derived from the DNA, and the V and J assignments and clone size from that table. The repertoire holds 45,000 to 75,000 clones, with just over 85% as singletons. After removal of 8 bases from V and 2 bases from J, the junction contained 2 bases not matched to a gene. The CDR3 runs 13 residues. The germline gives CDR1 ENHRY, CDR2 SYGVKD. This chain uses TRBV10-3 with TRBJ2-7; TRBD2 matches at 11 bases. The clonotype was recovered from a man aged 55-75 years with acute or convalescent COVID-19. Sequenced: peripheral blood. CDR3 coding DNA: TGTGCCATCGGGACTAGCGGCACCTACGAGCAGTACTTC. It codes for CAIGTSGTYEQYF.